Each of the 11 T cell receptor beta chains below was sequenced from the same sample in a study of blood T cell repertoires in COVID-19. The table came from immunoSEQ multiplex PCR; TCRdb's copy has only in-frame clones and leaves some out. The sample yields around 370,000 clones, around nine tenths seen once. The material sequenced was peripheral blood. The receptors were gathered from a woman aged 18 to 35 who had recovered from COVID-19.

This clone was observed a single time. Distinct nucleotide sequences in the sample also encode this CDR3. The V gene is TRBV9, the J gene TRBJ2-1, with 15 bases that match TRBD2. The CDR3 sequence is 16 residues long. The germline V gene encodes CDR1 SGDLS and CDR2 YYNGEE. V shed 0 bases and J 7 bases; nucleotides not matched to a gene: 2. This CDR3 reads CASSVGGTSGRNEQFF. The CDR3 DNA reads TGTGCCAGCAGCGTAGGTGGGACTAGCGGGAGGAATGAGCAGTTCTTC. The variable domain in full, with the rest retrieved from reference TRBV9 and TRBJ2-1, is DSGVTQTPKHLITATGQRVTLRCSPRSGDLSVYWYQQSLDQGLQFLIQYYNGEERAKGNILERFSAQQFPDLHSELNLSSLELGDSALYFCASSVGGTSGRNEQFFGPGTRLTVL.

The chain combines TRBV18 with TRBJ2-1; maybe TRBD1 (6 bases). Looked up from germline, CDR1 is KGHSH and CDR2 is LQKENI. This CDR3 comprises 16 residues. Trimming cost V 3 bases and J 6 bases, with 18 bases left between them. CDR3 protein: CASSPLKRTAGNEQFF. CDR3 DNA sequence: TGTGCCAGCTCACCGTTGAAAAGGACAGCAGGCAATGAGCAGTTCTTC.

The chain combines TRBV6-5 with TRBJ1-1; D unresolved. Between the trimmed V and J ends, which lost 0 bases and 6 bases, there was a span of 14 bases. Germline CDR1 and CDR2: MNHEY and SVGAGI. The CDR3 spans 15 residues. The CDR3 loop is CASSYSEAGIAEAFF. The CDR3 nucleotides read TGTGCCAGCAGTTACTCAGAAGCCGGGATCGCTGAAGCTTTCTTT.

This clone is a singleton in its sample. The chain couples TRBV7-2 to TRBJ2-5; TRBD2 aligns across 11 bases. Germline CDR1 SGHTA, CDR2 FQGNSA. The V and J ends lost 2 bases and 5 bases, in that order; junction bases with no gene match: 7. The CDR3 is made up of 16 amino acids. CDR3 sequence (DNA): TGTGCCAGCAGCTTAAGTACTAGCGGGAGCTTGGAGACCCAGTACTTC. It specifies CASSLSTSGSLETQYF.

The genes are TRBV9 and TRBJ2-3; TRBD2 agrees at 11 bases. This CDR3 is built from 18 residues. V dropped 0 bases and J dropped 0; count of bases not matched to a gene: 6. Germline-derived CDR1 and CDR2 are SGDLS and YYNGEE. The CDR3 spells CASSVALAGGSSTDTQYF. In DNA, the CDR3 is TGTGCCAGCAGCGTAGCTCTAGCGGGAGGCTCTAGCACAGATACGCAGTATTTT.

The V gene is TRBV15, the J gene TRBJ1-4; D is unresolved. Trimming removed 1 base from V and 6 bases from J, with 9 bases in between. Germline values: CDR1 LNHNV, CDR2 YYDKDF (reference sequence). This CDR3 region has 14 residues. Here the CDR3 reads CATSRGGDDEKLFF. DNA for the CDR3: TGTGCCACCAGCAGAGGCGGGGATGATGAAAAACTGTTTTTT.

V gene TRBV5-1 combines with J gene TRBJ1-2; 9 bases are a match to TRBD1. V lost 4 bases to trimming and J lost 2 bases; unmatched junction nucleotides: 9. This CDR3 has 16 amino acids. CDR1 and CDR2 (germline): SGHRS, YFSETQ. The chain's CDR3 is CASSPDPDRGNYGYTF. The CDR3 DNA reads as TGCGCCAGCAGCCCCGACCCGGACAGGGGAAACTATGGCTACACCTTC.

The chain combines TRBV5-1 with TRBJ2-1; TRBD2 matches at 11 bases. Germline V CDR1 and CDR2: SGHRS, YFSETQ. Unmatched junction bases numbered 9, after V lost 3 bases and J lost 7 bases. This CDR3 comprises 16 residues. The chain's CDR3 is CASSSRTSGRGNEQFF. The CDR3 DNA sequence: TGCGCCAGCAGCTCGAGAACTAGCGGGAGAGGTAATGAGCAGTTCTTC. Complete variable domain (other parts from reference TRBV5-1 and TRBJ2-1): KAGVTQTPRYLIKTRGQQVTLSCSPISGHRSVSWYQQTPGQGLQFLFEYFSETQRNKGNFPGRFSGRQFSNSRSEMNVSTLELGDSALYLCASSSRTSGRGNEQFFGPGTRLTVL.

The V gene is TRBV6-5, the J gene TRBJ1-1, with D uncertain. Deletions cut 0 bases from V and 0 bases from J, with 8 bases between. Germline-derived CDR1 and CDR2 are MNHEY and SVGAGI. This CDR3 has 15 amino acids. CDR3 bases: TGTGCCAGCAGTTACTCTCTGGAGATGAACACTGAAGCTTTCTTT. Amino acids: CASSYSLEMNTEAFF.

Here the CDR3 reads CATSRDLSAQGRGYTF. The CDR3 DNA is TGTGCCACCAGCAGAGATTTGTCCGCACAGGGTCGGGGCTACACCTTC. The chain combines TRBV15 with TRBJ1-2; D might be TRBD1 (6 bases). Trimming took 0 bases from V and 8 from J, leaving 19 bases between them. CDR3 size: 16 residues. CDR1 is LNHNV and CDR2 is YYDKDF in the germline V gene (reference sequence).

The chain recombines TRBV7-2 with TRBJ2-5, with 11 nucleotides matching TRBD2. Germline V gene data show CDR1 as SGHTA and CDR2 as FQGNSA. The trim removed 5 bases at V and 4 bases at J, leaving 9 bases unmatched. The CDR3 is 16 residues long. In nucleotides, the CDR3 is TGTGCCAGCAGCGCGATAACTAGCGGGAGTGGAGAGACCCAGTACTTC. This translates into CASSAITSGSGETQYF.